The 6 T cell receptor beta chains reported below all come from one sample, sequenced in a study of identical twins. TCRdb redid the calling of the 5' RACE reads with MiXCR, one entry per CDR3 protein. There are roughly 1.6 million distinct CDR3 sequences in the sample; under 35% occur only once, and about 0.25% lies in the top ten. The sample consisted of cord blood. These receptors originate from a newborn girl in good health.

The sample holds a few counts of this clonotype. The CDR3 DNA is TGTGCCACCAGCGGGCGGGACTCCCGTAACTATGGCTACACCTTC. It encodes CATSGRDSRNYGYTF. V and J are TRBV15 and TRBJ1-2, with D perhaps TRBD1 (5 bases). The CDR3 is 15 amino acids. The V end lost 5 bases, the J end lost 1 base, and 14 bases lay between the germline ends. Per germline, CDR1 LNHNV and CDR2 YYDKDF (reference sequence).

The sample holds one count of this clonotype. This chain connects TRBV6-6 to TRBJ1-3, with D possibly being TRBD1 (6 bases). Looked up from germline, CDR1 is MNHNY and CDR2 is SVGAGI (reference sequence). The V end was cut by 11 bases, the J end by 0 bases, with 14 bases between. This CDR3 contains 14 residues. The CDR3 DNA is TGTGCCGCAAGGCCAGGGGACTCTGGAAACACCATATATTTT. It translates to CAARPGDSGNTIYF.

In this sample, this clonotype turned up a few times. This chain connects TRBV29-1 to TRBJ1-1; possibly TRBD1 for D (5 bases). Germline loops: CDR1 SQVTM, CDR2 ANQGSEA. V was cut by 4 bases and J by 5 bases, with 11 bases left in between. The CDR3 contains 12 residues. The CDR3: CSVVRGGTEAFF. In DNA, the CDR3 is TGCAGCGTTGTCCGGGGGGGGACTGAAGCTTTCTTT.

This clonotype has just a few counts. This sequence joins TRBV5-1 and TRBJ1-1; 9 positions match TRBD1. Germline assignment: CDR1 SGHRS and CDR2 YFSETQ. The J segment lost 3 bases and the V segment lost 2 bases, leaving 2 bases of the junction unmatched. The CDR3 runs to 14 residues. CDR3 residues: CASSFDRGDTEAFF. DNA of the CDR3: TGCGCCAGCAGCTTTGACAGGGGGGACACTGAAGCTTTCTTT.

This clonotype was seen many times. The V and J genes are TRBV3-1 and TRBJ2-3; D is unresolved. Trimming took off 1 base at V and 10 bases at J, with 9 bases between the two ends. The CDR3 loop spans 12 amino acids. The germline CDR1 and CDR2 sequences are LGHDT and YNNKEL (reference sequence). The CDR3 spells CASSQAAVAQYF. The CDR3 DNA is TGTGCCAGCAGCCAAGCTGCGGTAGCGCAGTATTTT.

In its sample, this clonotype was seen a few times. V and J are TRBV4-1 and TRBJ2-1, with 12 bases lining up with TRBD2. Looked up from germline, CDR1 is MGHRA and CDR2 is YSYEKL. There are 16 residues in the CDR3. J gave up 4 bases and V 5 bases, and 6 bases lay outside the gene matches. DNA of the CDR3: TGCGCCAGCAGCAAGGGAACTAGCGGGGGGTACAATGAGCAGTTCTTC. Translated: CASSKGTSGGYNEQFF.